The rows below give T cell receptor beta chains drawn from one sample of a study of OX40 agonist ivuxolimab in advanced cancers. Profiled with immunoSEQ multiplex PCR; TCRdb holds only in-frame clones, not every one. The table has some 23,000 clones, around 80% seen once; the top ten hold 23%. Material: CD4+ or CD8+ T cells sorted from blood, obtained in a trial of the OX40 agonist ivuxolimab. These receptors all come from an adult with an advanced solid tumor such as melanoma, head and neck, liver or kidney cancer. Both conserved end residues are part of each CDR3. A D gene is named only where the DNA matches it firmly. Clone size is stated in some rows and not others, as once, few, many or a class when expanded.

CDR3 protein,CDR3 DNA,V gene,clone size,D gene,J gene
CASSGQEGVQFF,TGTGCCAGCAGCGGACAGGAGGGTGTGCAGTTCTTC,TRBV9,-,-,TRBJ2-1
CASSRGETQYF,TGTGCCAGCAGTCGAGGGGAGACCCAGTACTTC,TRBV27,-,-,TRBJ2-5
CASSPRRGANTEAFF,TGTGCCAGCAGCCCCCGTCGTGGGGCGAACACTGAAGCTTTCTTT,TRBV9,-,-,TRBJ1-1
CASGNYGAGFREQFF,TGTGCCAGCGGCAACTACGGAGCGGGTTTTCGGGAGCAGTTCTTC,TRBV11-2,few,-,TRBJ2-1
CSVEEQGNHYEQYF,TGCAGCGTGGAAGAACAGGGAAACCACTACGAGCAGTACTTC,TRBV29-1,-,-,TRBJ2-7
CASSKAPALVGTGELFF,TGTGCCAGTAGTAAAGCGCCCGCCCTTGTTGGCACCGGGGAGCTGTTTTTT,TRBV19,-,-,TRBJ2-2
CAVGASWPQHF,TGTGCTGTTGGGGCCTCTTGGCCCCAGCATTTT,TRBV27,-,-,TRBJ1-5
CAWSVGTLDAGETQYF,TGTGCCTGGAGTGTTGGAACCTTAGACGCGGGGGAGACCCAGTACTTC,TRBV30,-,-,TRBJ2-5
CASTEGHYNEQFF,TGCGCCAGCACCGAAGGACACTACAATGAGCAGTTCTTC,TRBV10-2,-,-,TRBJ2-1
CAISETAGGPHTQYF,TGTGCCATCAGTGAGACAGCGGGGGGGCCACATACGCAGTATTTT,TRBV6-4,-,TRBD2,TRBJ2-3
CASSARDRLTDTQYF,TGTGCCAGCAGTGCCCGGGACAGGCTCACAGATACGCAGTATTTT,TRBV27,-,TRBD1,TRBJ2-3
CASRGLNTEAFF,TGTGCCAGCAGGGGTTTGAACACTGAAGCTTTCTTT,TRBV7-3,few,-,TRBJ1-1
CASSETRQGHEQFF,TGTGCCAGCAGTGAAACCCGACAGGGCCATGAGCAGTTCTTC,TRBV6-1,-,TRBD1,TRBJ2-1
CASSWDRDNLDEQYF,TGTGCCAGCAGCTGGGACAGGGATAATTTGGACGAGCAGTACTTC,TRBV5-8,-,TRBD1,TRBJ2-7
CASSLERGVGNEQYF,TGTGCCAGCAGCTTAGAGAGAGGGGTCGGGAACGAGCAGTACTTC,TRBV11-2,-,-,TRBJ2-7
CASTYRPVGEAFF,TGTGCCAGTACGTACAGACCCGTGGGTGAAGCTTTCTTT,TRBV19,-,-,TRBJ1-1
CASSAQGGGETQYF,TGTGCCAGCAGCGCACAGGGGGGCGGAGAGACCCAGTACTTC,TRBV9,-,TRBD1,TRBJ2-5
CASSLYLAGGPVPYEQYF,TGTGCCAGCAGTTTATACCTAGCGGGAGGGCCAGTTCCCTACGAGCAGTACTTC,TRBV27,-,TRBD2,TRBJ2-7
CASSLASGAPTAGELFF,TGTGCCAGCAGCTTAGCTTCGGGTGCCCCCACAGCCGGGGAGCTGTTTTTT,TRBV7-8,-,-,TRBJ2-2
CASSLNSGGSTDTQYF,TGTGCCAGCAGTTTGAATAGCGGGGGGAGCACAGATACGCAGTATTTT,TRBV27,medium-sized,TRBD2,TRBJ2-3
CASSLTGAVSYNEQFF,TGTGCCAGCAGTTTAACAGGGGCCGTCTCCTACAATGAGCAGTTCTTC,TRBV28,-,TRBD1,TRBJ2-1
CASSRGALENEQFF,TGTGCCAGTAGTAGGGGGGCACTAGAAAATGAGCAGTTCTTC,TRBV19,-,-,TRBJ2-1
CASSEYGTGGQPQHF,TGTGCCAGCAGTGAATACGGGACAGGGGGTCAGCCCCAGCATTTT,TRBV6-1,-,TRBD1,TRBJ1-5
CASSLPSYNEQFF,TGTGCCAGCAGCCTTCCTTCATACAATGAGCAGTTCTTC,TRBV11-2,-,-,TRBJ2-1
CASSLVTQGHGYTF,TGTGCCAGCAGCTTAGTAACCCAGGGCCATGGCTACACCTTC,TRBV7-9,-,-,TRBJ1-2
CASSLGGGTEAFF,TGTGCCAGCAGCTTAGGAGGGGGAACTGAAGCTTTCTTT,TRBV7-2,-,-,TRBJ1-1
CASSLERAVGYTF,TGTGCCAGCAGCTTGGAAAGGGCGGTTGGCTACACCTTC,TRBV5-6,-,-,TRBJ1-2
CASSQVQLNSPLHF,TGCGCCAGCAGCCAAGTTCAACTTAATTCACCCCTCCACTTT,TRBV4-1,-,-,TRBJ1-6
CASSVGASGSYNEQFF,TGTGCCAGCAGCGTAGGGGCTAGCGGCTCCTACAATGAGCAGTTCTTC,TRBV9,-,TRBD2,TRBJ2-1
CASSLTAYEQYF,TGTGCCAGCAGTTTGACGGCTTACGAGCAGTACTTC,TRBV28,-,-,TRBJ2-7
CASSLTSDYEQYF,TGTGCCAGCAGCTTGACTAGCGACTACGAGCAGTACTTC,TRBV5-4,-,TRBD2,TRBJ2-7
CASSPPLELGETQYF,TGTGCCAGCAGTCCGCCGCTAGAGCTGGGAGAGACCCAGTACTTC,TRBV27,-,-,TRBJ2-5
CASSSAGGQNNEQFF,TGTGCCAGCTCGTCCGCGGGAGGCCAAAACAATGAGCAGTTCTTC,TRBV6-4,-,TRBD2,TRBJ2-1
CASSEWGGTGEANTEAFF,TGTGCCAGCAGTGAATGGGGAGGAACAGGGGAAGCGAACACTGAAGCTTTCTTT,TRBV2,-,TRBD1,TRBJ1-1
CASSRWTSGRETYEQYF,TGTGCCAGTAGTAGGTGGACTAGCGGGAGGGAGACCTACGAGCAGTACTTC,TRBV19,-,TRBD2,TRBJ2-7
CASSVFGTQETQYF,TGTGCCAGCAGCGTTTTCGGGACTCAAGAGACCCAGTACTTC,TRBV9,-,-,TRBJ2-5
CASRSYEQYF,TGTGCCAGCCGCTCATACGAGCAGTACTTC,TRBV2,-,-,TRBJ2-7
CASSRVPSDEQFF,TGTGCCAGCAGCCGTGTGCCCAGTGATGAGCAGTTCTTC,TRBV7-3,-,-,TRBJ2-1
CASSLHGTSERLVNEQYF,TGTGCCAGCAGTTTACACGGGACTAGCGAACGCCTGGTAAACGAGCAGTACTTC,TRBV27,-,TRBD2,TRBJ2-7
CASSLVTNSGANVLTF,TGTGCCAGCAGCTTGGTTACGAACTCTGGGGCCAACGTCCTGACTTTC,TRBV5-6,-,-,TRBJ2-6
CASSVEGGQGFFHEQYF,TGTGCCAGCAGCGTAGAGGGCGGACAGGGGTTTTTTCACGAGCAGTACTTC,TRBV9,-,TRBD1,TRBJ2-7
CASSYTGTGSYEQYF,TGTGCCAGCAGCTACACCGGGACAGGGTCCTACGAGCAGTACTTC,TRBV7-9,-,TRBD1,TRBJ2-7
CASSDSVDNSPLHF,TGTGCCAGCAGTGACTCTGTAGATAATTCACCCCTCCACTTT,TRBV6-4,-,-,TRBJ1-6
CASSRSGPWNTEAFF,TGTGCCAGCAGCCGCTCGGGACCGTGGAACACTGAAGCTTTCTTT,TRBV6-5,-,-,TRBJ1-1